This TCR beta chain emerged from a study of blood T cell repertoires in COVID-19. Germline CDR1 is SQVTM and CDR2 is ANQGSEA. J lost 4 bases, V lost 1 base, and 3 bases had no gene match. This CDR3 has 13 amino acids. In the source study's methods: Scientists estimated how many nucleated cells there were by amplifying reference gene primers. The table came from immunoSEQ multiplex PCR; TCRdb's copy has only in-frame clones and leaves some out. From that table come the V and J calls and clone size; the DNA was used to work out D and trimming. The data show 230,000 or so clones, about four fifths seen once.

This sequence originates from a man aged 45 to 65 with active or convalescent COVID-19. The specimen sequenced was peripheral blood. This chain connects TRBV29-1 to TRBJ1-1; TRBD1 matches 7 bases. CDR3 nucleotide sequence: TGCAGCGTTGAAGCCCAGGGGGGCACTGAAGCTTTCTTT. This encodes CSVEAQGGTEAFF.